Presented here are 22 T cell receptor beta chains from one specimen sequenced in a study of radiotherapy plus CTLA-4 blockade in lung cancer. Assay used: immunoSEQ multiplex PCR; TCRdb lists only in-frame clones, some missing. This table has 75,000 to 95,000 clones, roughly 80% appearing once. Here the sequenced sample was peripheral blood, taken from a patient treated with radiotherapy plus ipilimumab. The receptors were gathered from a human donor with non-small cell lung cancer that progressed on radiotherapy plus ipilimumab.

The rearrangement joins TRBV5-1 to TRBJ2-3; D is possibly TRBD2 (6 bases). The germline V and J ends were trimmed by 4 bases and 1 base, with 13 bases remaining between them. The CDR3 consists of 15 residues. Germline values: CDR1 SGHRS, CDR2 YFSETQ. CDR3 amino acids: CASSLRGTGTDTQYF. As DNA, the CDR3 is TGCGCCAGCAGCCTCCGGGGGACGGGCACAGATACGCAGTATTTT.

The genes are TRBV29-1 and TRBJ2-5, with a possible D match to TRBD1 (6 bases). V gave up 6 bases and J gave up 1 base, with 18 bases separating them. This CDR3 has 15 amino acids. CDR1 and CDR2 from the germline V gene are SQVTM and ANQGSEA. The CDR3 DNA reads TGCAGCGTCGATTTAATGACAGGAGCCCAAGAGACCCAGTACTTC. It yields the protein CSVDLMTGAQETQYF.

This chain links TRBV30 with TRBJ2-1; weak D call: TRBD2 (5 bases). The CDR3 is 16 residues long. Trimming left V 2 bases short and J 0 bases short, with 14 bases between. In germline, CDR1 is GTSNPN, CDR2 SVGIG (reference sequence). The CDR3 DNA reads as TGTGCCTGGAGTAACGAACGGGGATCCTCCTACAATGAGCAGTTCTTC. Translation gives CAWSNERGSSYNEQFF.

The J gene is TRBJ1-1, the V gene TRBV5-5; D gene ambiguous. V lost 0 bases and J 7 bases, leaving 10 bases between the germline ends. Germline V CDR1 and CDR2: SGHKS, YYEKEE (reference sequence). This CDR3 is built from 13 residues. The CDR3, as DNA: TGTGCCAGCAGCTTGGCCGCGACACTTGAAGCTTTCTTT. Its protein product is CASSLAATLEAFF.

This chain joins TRBV15 and TRBJ1-1; D not certain. With 0 bases removed from V and 1 base from J, the gap between germline ends came to 9 bases. Germline V gene sequence: CDR1 LNHNV, CDR2 YYDKDF (reference sequence). This CDR3 region has 15 residues. The CDR3 loop is CATSREGWGNTEAFF. In nucleotides, the CDR3 is TGTGCCACCAGCAGAGAGGGGTGGGGGAACACTGAAGCTTTCTTT.

This rearrangement joins TRBV6-1 to TRBJ2-1; 7 bases agree with TRBD2. CDR1 and CDR2 (germline): MNHNS, SASEGT. After removal of 3 bases from V and 15 bases from J, the junction contained 8 bases not matched to a gene. The CDR3 is made up of 12 amino acids. The CDR3 DNA reads as TGTGCCAGCAGTGACTGGCGGGAGTATCCGTTCTTC. Residues: CASSDWREYPFF.

This chain links TRBV5-1 with TRBJ2-3, with a possible D match to TRBD1 (6 bases). This CDR3 region has 15 residues. The V and J ends lost 0 bases and 3 bases respectively, with 11 bases between them. Germline V CDR1 and CDR2: SGHRS, YFSETQ. CDR3 in DNA: TGCGCCAGCAGCTTGGCCGGGCAGGGGACAGATACGCAGTATTTT. Translating it yields CASSLAGQGTDTQYF.

The rearrangement links TRBV5-4 to TRBJ1-6, with 9 bases lining up with TRBD1. The CDR3 is made up of 15 amino acids. Germline V CDR1 and CDR2: SGHNT, YYREEE (reference sequence). V trimming: 0 bases; J trimming: 8 bases; junction bases outside the gene matches: 3. DNA of the CDR3: TGTGCCAGCAGCTTGGCCGGGACAGGGTATTCACCCCTCCACTTT. Amino acids: CASSLAGTGYSPLHF. Together with reference TRBV5-4 and TRBJ1-6, the CDR3 gives the full variable domain: ETGVTQSPTHLIKTRGQQVTLRCSSQSGHNTVSWYQQALGQGPQFIFQYYREEENGRGNFPPRFSGLQFPNYSSELNVNALELDDSALYLCASSLAGTGYSPLHFGNGTRLTVT.

The chain has TRBV2 and TRBJ2-1; no clear D. CDR1 SNHLY and CDR2 FYNNEI come from the germline V gene. V was pared by 5 bases and J by 2 bases, with 7 bases between. The CDR3 extends over 13 amino acids. The CDR3 bases are TGTGCCAGCAGTCGACTCGCCTACAATGAGCAGTTCTTC. It is translated as CASSRLAYNEQFF.

This clone has more than one count but fewer than ten. The chain recombines TRBV10-3 with TRBJ1-4; D might be TRBD1 (5 bases). CDR3 length: 13 residues. V lost 10 bases and J lost 3, with 12 bases in between. The germline V gene has CDR1 ENHRY and CDR2 SYGVKD. CDR3 in amino acids: CASASTANEKLFF. CDR3 sequence (DNA): TGTGCCAGCGCCTCGACAGCTAATGAAAAACTGTTTTTT.

V usage is TRBV19 and J usage is TRBJ2-1; the D is unclear. The CDR3 runs to 13 residues. Germline V gene data show CDR1 as LNHDA and CDR2 as SQIVND (reference sequence). Trimming took off 3 bases at V and 4 bases at J, with 7 bases between the two ends. The CDR3 loop reads CASSMAGYNEQFF. The CDR3 DNA reads TGTGCCAGTAGTATGGCAGGTTACAATGAGCAGTTCTTC.

V and J are TRBV28 and TRBJ2-3; TRBD1 matches 12 bases. V was pared by 5 bases and J by 11 bases, with 11 bases of the junction left unmatched. Germline loops: CDR1 MDHEN, CDR2 SYDVKM. The CDR3 runs 15 residues. CDR3 nucleotides: TGTGCCAGCAGTAACAGGCCGGGACAGGGGGCTTGGCAGTATTTT. Its protein is CASSNRPGQGAWQYF.

The gene calls are TRBV10-3 and TRBJ2-7, with TRBD2 identical over 10 bases. Unmatched junction bases numbered 5, after V lost 8 bases and J lost 4 bases. The CDR3 spans 13 residues. Germline-derived CDR1 and CDR2 are ENHRY and SYGVKD. Here the CDR3 reads CAIELAGAYEQYF. The CDR3 DNA follows: TGTGCCATCGAGCTAGCGGGGGCATACGAGCAGTACTTC.

This chain links TRBV4-1 with TRBJ2-5; 9 nucleotides agree with TRBD1. CDR3 size: 14 residues. J was trimmed by 4 bases and V by 4 bases; bases with no gene match: 4. CDR1 is MGHRA and CDR2 is YSYEKL in the germline V gene. CDR3 sequence (DNA): TGCGCCAGCAGCCCCATGACAGGGGGAGAGACCCAGTACTTC. Amino acid sequence: CASSPMTGGETQYF.

V gene TRBV5-1 combines with J gene TRBJ2-2; TRBD2 matches at 9 bases. The CDR3 is 16 amino acids. With V trimmed by 5 bases and J by 3 bases, 8 bases remained unmatched. The germline V gene has CDR1 SGHRS and CDR2 YFSETQ. CDR3 coding DNA: TGCGCCAGCAGTTCACTGCGGGAGGGTGACACCGGGGAGCTGTTTTTT. The encoded protein is CASSSLREGDTGELFF.

The genes are TRBV29-1 and TRBJ2-5, with D possibly being TRBD1 or TRBD2 (6 bases each). The V gene lost 2 bases and the J gene lost 5 bases, with 9 bases spanning the gap. CDR1 and CDR2 (germline): SQVTM, ANQGSEA. The CDR3 sequence is 12 residues long. The CDR3 protein is CSVESGAETQYF. Here the CDR3 DNA reads TGCAGCGTTGAATCGGGGGCGGAGACCCAGTACTTC.

This clone was counted once. The V call is TRBV15, the J call TRBJ2-7; 7 bases map to TRBD2. This CDR3 is 13 amino acids long. The ends lost 4 bases at V and 2 bases at J; junction bases unmatched: 2. The germline gives CDR1 LNHNV, CDR2 YYDKDF (reference sequence). The CDR3 DNA sequence: TGTGCCACCAGCACGGGGGGAACCTACGAGCAGTACGTC. It yields the protein CATSTGGTYEQYV.

The chain employs TRBV2 and TRBJ2-1, with 12 nucleotides matching TRBD2. This CDR3 has 17 residues. V was clipped by 6 bases and J by 5 bases; unmatched bases: 11. The germline CDR1 and CDR2 sequences are SNHLY and FYNNEI. DNA for the CDR3: TGTGCCAGCAGGGGATTACTAGCGGGAGGTAAAAACAATGAGCAGTTCTTC. It codes for CASRGLLAGGKNNEQFF.

J is TRBJ2-7 and V is TRBV5-1, with unresolved D. Trimming cost V 0 bases and J 7 bases, with 5 bases left between them. This CDR3 has 11 amino acids. The germline V gene has CDR1 SGHRS and CDR2 YFSETQ. CDR3 amino acids: CASSLAEEQYF. The CDR3 nucleotides read TGCGCCAGCAGCTTGGCCGAAGAGCAGTACTTC.

This chain connects TRBV5-1 to TRBJ2-5, with 12 bases aligning to TRBD1. Trimming at V came to 3 bases and at J to 5 bases, leaving 8 bases not matched to a gene. From germline, CDR1 is SGHRS and CDR2 YFSETQ. The CDR3 contains 16 residues. The CDR3 sequence: CASSWVGQGAMETQYF. The CDR3 coding sequence is TGCGCCAGCAGCTGGGTGGGACAGGGGGCGATGGAGACCCAGTACTTC.

The V and J genes are TRBV28 and TRBJ1-2, with D possibly TRBD1 on 5 matching bases. The CDR3 loop spans 15 amino acids. V was shortened by 6 bases and J by 3 bases, with 17 bases between the two germline ends. In germline, CDR1 is MDHEN, CDR2 SYDVKM. The CDR3 protein is CASSSAGTDDYGYTF. The CDR3 nucleotides read TGTGCCAGCAGCTCTGCGGGGACGGATGACTATGGCTACACCTTC.

The V and J genes are TRBV10-3 and TRBJ2-1, with TRBD1 identical over 9 bases. V gave up 6 bases and J gave up 7 bases; unmatched junction bases: 10. This CDR3 spans 15 amino acids. CDR1 is ENHRY and CDR2 is SYGVKD in the germline V gene. CDR3: CAISVDRGMGNEQFF. The CDR3 region has the DNA TGTGCCATCAGCGTGGACAGGGGTATGGGGAATGAGCAGTTCTTC.